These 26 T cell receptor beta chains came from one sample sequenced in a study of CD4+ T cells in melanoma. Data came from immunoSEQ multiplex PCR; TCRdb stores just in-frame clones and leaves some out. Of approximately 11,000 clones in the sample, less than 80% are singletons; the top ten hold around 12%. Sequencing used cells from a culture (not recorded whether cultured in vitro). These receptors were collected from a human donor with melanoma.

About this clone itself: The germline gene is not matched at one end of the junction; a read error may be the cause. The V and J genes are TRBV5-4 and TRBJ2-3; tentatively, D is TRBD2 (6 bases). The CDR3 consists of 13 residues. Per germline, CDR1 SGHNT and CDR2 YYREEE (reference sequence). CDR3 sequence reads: CVSTLGRTDTQYF. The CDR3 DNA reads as TGTGTCAGCACCCTAGGGAGGACAGATACGCAGTATTTT.

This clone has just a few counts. In DNA, the CDR3 is TGTGCCAGCAGTGCCTCCGGGACAGGGAATCAGCCCCAGCATTTT. Translation gives CASSASGTGNQPQHF. The rearrangement uses TRBV6-1 and TRBJ1-5; 9 bases map to TRBD1. Germline V gene data show CDR1 as MNHNS and CDR2 as SASEGT. The CDR3 loop spans 15 amino acids. Trimming removed 4 bases from V and 4 bases from J; junction bases left unmatched: 5.

In DNA, the CDR3 is TGTGCCAGCAGCTACTACACGGGACAACACTACGAGCAGTACTTC. Translation: CASSYYTGQHYEQYF. The chain is built from TRBV13 and TRBJ2-7, with D maybe TRBD1 (6 bases). CDR1 and CDR2 from the germline V gene are PRHDT and FYEKMQ (reference sequence). Trimming left V 4 bases short and J 3 bases short, with 16 bases between. This CDR3 is built from 15 residues.

The CDR3 region is CASSLQHGGRGGTDTQYF. CDR3 DNA sequence: TGTGCCAGCAGCCTACAACACGGCGGCAGGGGGGGCACAGATACGCAGTATTTT. This chain links TRBV11-2 with TRBJ2-3; D may be TRBD1 (7 bases). Per the germline V gene, CDR1 is SGHAT and CDR2 is FQNNGV. Trimming removed 5 bases from V and 1 base from J, with 22 bases in between. The CDR3 length is 18 residues.

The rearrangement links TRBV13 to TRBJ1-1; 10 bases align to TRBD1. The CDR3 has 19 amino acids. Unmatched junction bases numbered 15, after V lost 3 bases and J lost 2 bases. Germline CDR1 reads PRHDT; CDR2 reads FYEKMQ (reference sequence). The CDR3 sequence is CASSFGTGVIYSHNTEAFF. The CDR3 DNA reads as TGTGCCAGCAGCTTCGGGACAGGGGTCATCTATTCACACAACACTGAAGCTTTCTTT.

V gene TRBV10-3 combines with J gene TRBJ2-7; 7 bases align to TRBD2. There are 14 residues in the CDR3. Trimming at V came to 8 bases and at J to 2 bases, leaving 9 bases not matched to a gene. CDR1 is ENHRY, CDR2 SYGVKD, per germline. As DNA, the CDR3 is TGTGCCATCTCACAGGCTAGCGGTACCTACGAGCAGTACTTC. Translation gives CAISQASGTYEQYF.

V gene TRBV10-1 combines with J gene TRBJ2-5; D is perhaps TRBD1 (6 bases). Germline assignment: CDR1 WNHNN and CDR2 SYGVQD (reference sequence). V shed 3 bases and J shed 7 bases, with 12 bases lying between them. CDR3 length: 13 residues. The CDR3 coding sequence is TGCGCCAGCAGTGACCAGGGGTTAGGGACCCAGTACTTC. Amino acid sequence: CASSDQGLGTQYF.

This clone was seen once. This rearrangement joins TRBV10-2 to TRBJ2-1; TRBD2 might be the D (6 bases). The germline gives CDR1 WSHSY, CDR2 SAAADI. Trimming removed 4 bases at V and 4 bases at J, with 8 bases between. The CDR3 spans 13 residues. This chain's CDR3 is CASSVTSYNEQFF. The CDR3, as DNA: TGCGCCAGCAGTGTGACTAGTTACAATGAGCAGTTCTTC.

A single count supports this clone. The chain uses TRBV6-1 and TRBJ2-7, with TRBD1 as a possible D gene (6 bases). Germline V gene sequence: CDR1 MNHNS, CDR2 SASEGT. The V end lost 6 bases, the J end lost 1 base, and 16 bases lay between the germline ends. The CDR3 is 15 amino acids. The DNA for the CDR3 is TGTGCCAGCAGCCGACAGGCCACTAGATCCTACGAGCAGTACTTC. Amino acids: CASSRQATRSYEQYF.

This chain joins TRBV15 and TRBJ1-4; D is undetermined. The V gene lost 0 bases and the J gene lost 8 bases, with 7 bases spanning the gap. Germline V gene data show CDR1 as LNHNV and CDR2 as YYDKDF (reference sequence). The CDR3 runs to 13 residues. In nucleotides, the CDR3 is TGTGCCACCAGCAGAGATCTGGGGGAAAAACTGTTTTTT. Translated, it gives CATSRDLGEKLFF.

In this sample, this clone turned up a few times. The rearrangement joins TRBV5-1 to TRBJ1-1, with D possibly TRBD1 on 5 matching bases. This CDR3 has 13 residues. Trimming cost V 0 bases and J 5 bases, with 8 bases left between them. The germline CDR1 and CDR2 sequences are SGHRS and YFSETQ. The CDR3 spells CASSLDEGTEAFF. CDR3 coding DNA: TGCGCCAGCAGCTTGGACGAGGGGACTGAAGCTTTCTTT.

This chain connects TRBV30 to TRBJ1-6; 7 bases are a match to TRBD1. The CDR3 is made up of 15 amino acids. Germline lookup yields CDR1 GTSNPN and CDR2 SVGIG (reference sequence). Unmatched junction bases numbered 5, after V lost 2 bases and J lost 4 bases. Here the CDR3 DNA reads TGTGCCTGGAGTAAGCCGGGACAGTATAATTCACCCCTCCACTTT. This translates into CAWSKPGQYNSPLHF.

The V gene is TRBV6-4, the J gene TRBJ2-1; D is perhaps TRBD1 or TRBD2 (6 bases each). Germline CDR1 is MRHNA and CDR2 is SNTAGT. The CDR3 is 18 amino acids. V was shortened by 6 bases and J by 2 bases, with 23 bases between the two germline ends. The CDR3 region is CASSRRRGGPTAYNEQFF. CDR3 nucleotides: TGTGCCAGCAGCCGAAGGAGAGGGGGGCCAACCGCCTACAATGAGCAGTTCTTC.

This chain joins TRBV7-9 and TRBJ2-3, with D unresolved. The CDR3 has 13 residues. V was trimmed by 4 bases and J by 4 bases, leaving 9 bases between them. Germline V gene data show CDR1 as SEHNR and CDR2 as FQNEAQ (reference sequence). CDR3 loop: CASSSYNADTQYF. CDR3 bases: TGTGCCAGCAGCTCGTACAACGCAGATACGCAGTATTTT.

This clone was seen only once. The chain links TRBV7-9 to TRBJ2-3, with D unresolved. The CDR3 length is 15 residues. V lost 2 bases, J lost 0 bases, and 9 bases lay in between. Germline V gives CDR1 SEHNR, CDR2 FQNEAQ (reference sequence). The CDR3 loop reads CASSLRRSSTDTQYF. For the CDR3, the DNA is TGTGCCAGCAGCTTACGACGCAGTAGCACAGATACGCAGTATTTT.

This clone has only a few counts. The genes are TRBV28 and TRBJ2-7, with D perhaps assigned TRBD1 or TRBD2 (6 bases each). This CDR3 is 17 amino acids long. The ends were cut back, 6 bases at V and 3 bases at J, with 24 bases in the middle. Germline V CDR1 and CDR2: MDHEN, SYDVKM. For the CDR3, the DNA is TGTGCCAGCAGGGTGGGGGGCGTACCGGGGCCGAACTACGAGCAGTACTTC. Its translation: CASRVGGVPGPNYEQYF.

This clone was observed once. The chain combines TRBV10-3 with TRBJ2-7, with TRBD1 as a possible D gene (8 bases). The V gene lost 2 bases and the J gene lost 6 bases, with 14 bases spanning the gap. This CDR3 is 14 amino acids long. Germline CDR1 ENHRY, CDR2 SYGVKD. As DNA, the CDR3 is TGTGCCATCAGTGAGGCGGACAGGGAGGGCGAGCAGTACTTC. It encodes CAISEADREGEQYF.

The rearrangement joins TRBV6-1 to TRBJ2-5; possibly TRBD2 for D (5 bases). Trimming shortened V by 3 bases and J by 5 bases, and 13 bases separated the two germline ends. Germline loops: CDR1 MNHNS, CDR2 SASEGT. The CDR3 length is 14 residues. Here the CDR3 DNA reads TGTGCCAGCAGTGATGTTTGGGGAGTGGAGACCCAGTACTTC. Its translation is CASSDVWGVETQYF.

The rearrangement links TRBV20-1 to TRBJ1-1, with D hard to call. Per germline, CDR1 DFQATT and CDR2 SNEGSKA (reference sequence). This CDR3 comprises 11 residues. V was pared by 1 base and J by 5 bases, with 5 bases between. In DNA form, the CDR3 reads TGCAGTGCTAGAGCGGGGACTGAAGCTTTCTTT. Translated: CSARAGTEAFF.

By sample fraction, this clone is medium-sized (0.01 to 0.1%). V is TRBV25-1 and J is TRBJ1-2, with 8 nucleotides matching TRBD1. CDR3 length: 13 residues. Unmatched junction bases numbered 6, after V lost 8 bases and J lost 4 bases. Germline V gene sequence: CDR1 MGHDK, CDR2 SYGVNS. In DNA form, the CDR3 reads TGTGCCAGCGCGAGGACAGGGATCTATGGCTACACCTTC. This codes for CASARTGIYGYTF.

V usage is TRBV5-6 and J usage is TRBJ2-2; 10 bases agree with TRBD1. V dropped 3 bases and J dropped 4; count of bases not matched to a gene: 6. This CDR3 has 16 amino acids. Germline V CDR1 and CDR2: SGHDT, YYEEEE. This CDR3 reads CASSSDRGTFTGELFF. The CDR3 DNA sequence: TGTGCCAGCAGCTCGGACAGGGGGACGTTCACCGGGGAGCTGTTTTTT.

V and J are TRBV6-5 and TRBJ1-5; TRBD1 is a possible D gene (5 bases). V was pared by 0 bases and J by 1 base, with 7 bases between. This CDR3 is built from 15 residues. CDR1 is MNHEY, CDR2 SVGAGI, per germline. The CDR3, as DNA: TGTGCCAGCAGTTACTCGAGGGACAGCAATCAGCCCCAGCATTTT. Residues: CASSYSRDSNQPQHF.

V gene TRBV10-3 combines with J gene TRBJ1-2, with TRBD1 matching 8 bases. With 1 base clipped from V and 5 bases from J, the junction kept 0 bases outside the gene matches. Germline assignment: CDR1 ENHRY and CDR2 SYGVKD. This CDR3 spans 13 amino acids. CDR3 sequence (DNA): TGTGCCATCAGTGAGTACAGGGGGTATGGCTACACCTTC. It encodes CAISEYRGYGYTF.

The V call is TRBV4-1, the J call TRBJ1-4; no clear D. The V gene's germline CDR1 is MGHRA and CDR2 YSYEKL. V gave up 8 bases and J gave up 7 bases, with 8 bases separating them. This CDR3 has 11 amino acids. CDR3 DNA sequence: TGCGCCAGCCAGGACCGTGAAAAACTGTTTTTT. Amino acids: CASQDREKLFF.

CDR3 bases: TGTGCCAGCAGCCCGACAGTAACTAATGAAAAACTGTTTTTT. This codes for CASSPTVTNEKLFF. This chain joins TRBV11-2 and TRBJ1-4, with D possibly TRBD1 on 5 matching bases. Trimming removed 5 bases at V and 1 base at J, with 8 bases between. Germline CDR1 and CDR2: SGHAT and FQNNGV. The CDR3 has 14 amino acids.

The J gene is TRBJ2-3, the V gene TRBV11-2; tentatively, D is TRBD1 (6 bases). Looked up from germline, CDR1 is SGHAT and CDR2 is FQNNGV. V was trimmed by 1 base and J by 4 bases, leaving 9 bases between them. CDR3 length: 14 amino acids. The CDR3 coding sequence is TGTGCCAGCAGCTTAGTTGGGGGCGCAGATACGCAGTATTTT. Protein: CASSLVGGADTQYF.